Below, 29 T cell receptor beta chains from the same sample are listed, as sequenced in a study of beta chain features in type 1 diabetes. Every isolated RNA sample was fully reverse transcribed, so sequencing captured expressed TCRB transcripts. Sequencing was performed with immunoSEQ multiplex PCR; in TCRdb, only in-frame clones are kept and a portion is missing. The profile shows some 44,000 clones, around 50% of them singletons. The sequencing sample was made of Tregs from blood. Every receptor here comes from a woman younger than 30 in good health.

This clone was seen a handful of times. The CDR3 loop reads CASSRTSGEETQYF. CDR3 coding DNA: TGTGCCAGCAGCCGGACTAGCGGGGAAGAGACCCAGTACTTC. This chain links TRBV7-2 with TRBJ2-5; 12 nucleotides agree with TRBD2. Germline V gene lookup returns CDR1 SGHTA and CDR2 FQGNSA. The CDR3 is made up of 14 amino acids. Trimming at V came to 5 bases and at J to 3 bases, leaving 1 base not matched to a gene.

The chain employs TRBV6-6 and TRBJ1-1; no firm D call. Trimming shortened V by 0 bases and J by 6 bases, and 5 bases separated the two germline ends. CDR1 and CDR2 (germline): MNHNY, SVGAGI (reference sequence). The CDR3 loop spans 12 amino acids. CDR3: CASSYSGAEAFF. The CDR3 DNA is TGTGCCAGCAGTTACTCGGGAGCTGAAGCTTTCTTT.

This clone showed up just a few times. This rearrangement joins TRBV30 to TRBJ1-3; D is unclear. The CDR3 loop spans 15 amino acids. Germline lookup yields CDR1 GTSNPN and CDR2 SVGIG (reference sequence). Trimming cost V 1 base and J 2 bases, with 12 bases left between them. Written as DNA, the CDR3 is TGTGCCTGGAGTGGGTTTCGGGATACTGGAAACACCATATATTTT. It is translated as CAWSGFRDTGNTIYF.

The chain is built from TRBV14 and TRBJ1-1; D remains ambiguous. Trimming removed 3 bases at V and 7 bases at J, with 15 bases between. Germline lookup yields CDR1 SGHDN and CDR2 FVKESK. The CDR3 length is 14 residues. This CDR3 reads CASSQGGGQSEAFF. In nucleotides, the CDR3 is TGTGCCAGCAGCCAGGGAGGTGGGCAGAGTGAAGCTTTCTTT.

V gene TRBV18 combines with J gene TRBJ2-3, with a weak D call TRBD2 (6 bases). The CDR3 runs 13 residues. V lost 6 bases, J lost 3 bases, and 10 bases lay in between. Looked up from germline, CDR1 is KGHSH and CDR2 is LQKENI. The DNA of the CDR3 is TGTGCCAGCTCCTTCCGGGAGACAGATACGCAGTATTTT. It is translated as CASSFRETDTQYF.

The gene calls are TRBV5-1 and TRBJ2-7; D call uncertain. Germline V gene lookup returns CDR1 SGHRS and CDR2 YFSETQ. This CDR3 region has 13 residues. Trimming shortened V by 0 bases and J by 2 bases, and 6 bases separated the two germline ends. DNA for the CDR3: TGCGCCAGCAGCTTGGACGGTCCCTACGAGCAGTACTTC. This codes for CASSLDGPYEQYF.

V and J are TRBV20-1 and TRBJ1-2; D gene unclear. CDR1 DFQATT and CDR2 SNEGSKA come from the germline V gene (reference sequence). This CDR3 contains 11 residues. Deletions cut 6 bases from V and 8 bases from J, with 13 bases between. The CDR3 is CSAGIKRGYTF. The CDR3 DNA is TGCAGTGCCGGGATAAAACGAGGCTACACCTTC.

Here the CDR3 DNA reads TGTGCCCCCCGGGGACTAGCGGGCCCGGCTAGCACAGATACGCAGTATTTT. Translating it yields CAPRGLAGPASTDTQYF. The rearrangement uses TRBV15 and TRBJ2-3, with 12 bases identical to TRBD2. Germline trimming cut 11 bases from V and 0 bases from J; bases unmatched to any gene: 12. Germline V CDR1 and CDR2: LNHNV, YYDKDF (reference sequence). CDR3 length: 17 residues.

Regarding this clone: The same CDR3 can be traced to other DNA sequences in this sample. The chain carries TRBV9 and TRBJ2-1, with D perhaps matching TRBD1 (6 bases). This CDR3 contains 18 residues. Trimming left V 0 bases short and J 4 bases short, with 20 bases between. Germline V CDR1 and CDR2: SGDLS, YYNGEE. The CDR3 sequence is CASSVVPGMTGYYNEQFF. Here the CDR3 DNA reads TGTGCCAGCAGCGTAGTACCGGGAATGACAGGATATTACAATGAGCAGTTCTTC.

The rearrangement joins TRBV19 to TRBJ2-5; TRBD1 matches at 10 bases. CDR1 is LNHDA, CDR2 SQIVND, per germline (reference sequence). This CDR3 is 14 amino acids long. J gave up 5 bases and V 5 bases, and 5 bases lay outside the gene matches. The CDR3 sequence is CASSPRTGGETQYF. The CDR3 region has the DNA TGTGCCAGTAGTCCTAGGACAGGGGGGGAGACCCAGTACTTC.

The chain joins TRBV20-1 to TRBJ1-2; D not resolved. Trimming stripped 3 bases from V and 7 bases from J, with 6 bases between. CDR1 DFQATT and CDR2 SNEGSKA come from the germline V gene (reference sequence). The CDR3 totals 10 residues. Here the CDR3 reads CSASRSGYTF. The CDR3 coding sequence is TGCAGTGCTAGTAGGAGTGGCTACACCTTC.

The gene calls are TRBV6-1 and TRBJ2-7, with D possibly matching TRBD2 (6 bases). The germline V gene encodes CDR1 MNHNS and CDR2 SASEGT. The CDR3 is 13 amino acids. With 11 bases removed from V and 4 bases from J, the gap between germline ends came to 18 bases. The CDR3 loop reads CALREVSWYEQYF. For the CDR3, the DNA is TGTGCCCTCAGGGAGGTTTCATGGTACGAGCAGTACTTC.

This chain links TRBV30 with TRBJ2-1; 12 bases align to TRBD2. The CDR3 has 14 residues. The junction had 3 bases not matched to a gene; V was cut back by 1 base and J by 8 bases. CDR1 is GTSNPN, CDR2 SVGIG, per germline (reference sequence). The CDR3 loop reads CAWSGRLAGDEQFF. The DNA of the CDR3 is TGTGCCTGGAGTGGTCGACTAGCGGGAGATGAGCAGTTCTTC.

The CDR3 region has the DNA TGTGCCAGCTCAACAGGGAACTATGGCTACACCTTC. This sequence encodes CASSTGNYGYTF. The chain recombines TRBV6-1 with TRBJ1-2, with D tentatively TRBD1 (6 bases). Germline V gives CDR1 MNHNS, CDR2 SASEGT. This CDR3 spans 12 amino acids. The V and J ends lost 8 bases and 2 bases respectively, with 9 bases between them.

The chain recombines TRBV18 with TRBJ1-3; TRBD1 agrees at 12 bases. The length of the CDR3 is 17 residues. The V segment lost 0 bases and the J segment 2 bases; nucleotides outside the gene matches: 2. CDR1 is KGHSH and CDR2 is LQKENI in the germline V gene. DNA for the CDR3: TGTGCCAGCTCACCACCGGGGACAGGGGGCCCTGGAAACACCATATATTTT. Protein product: CASSPPGTGGPGNTIYF.

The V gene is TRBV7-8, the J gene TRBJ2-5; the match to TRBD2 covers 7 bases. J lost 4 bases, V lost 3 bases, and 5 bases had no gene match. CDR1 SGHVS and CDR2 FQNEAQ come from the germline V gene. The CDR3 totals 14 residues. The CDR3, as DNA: TGTGCCAGCAGCTTTGGGACTATGAGAGAGACCCAGTACTTC. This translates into CASSFGTMRETQYF.

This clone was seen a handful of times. This CDR3 is CASSTGQNNEKLFF. Written as DNA, the CDR3 is TGTGCCAGTAGTACGGGACAGAATAATGAAAAACTGTTTTTT. The rearrangement links TRBV19 to TRBJ1-4, with 7 bases identical to TRBD1. CDR1 LNHDA and CDR2 SQIVND come from the germline V gene (reference sequence). The CDR3 spans 14 residues. J gave up 4 bases and V 4 bases, and 3 bases lay outside the gene matches.

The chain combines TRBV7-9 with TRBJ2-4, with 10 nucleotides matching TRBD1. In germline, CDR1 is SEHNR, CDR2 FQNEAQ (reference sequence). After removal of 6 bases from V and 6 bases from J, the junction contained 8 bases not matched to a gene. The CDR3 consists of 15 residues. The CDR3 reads CASSLHGTGANIQYF. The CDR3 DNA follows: TGTGCCAGCAGTTTGCATGGGACAGGGGCAAACATTCAGTACTTC.

For the CDR3, the DNA is TGTGCCAGTAGCTCGACAGGGGCGACGGGGGAGCAGTACTTC. This encodes CASSSTGATGEQYF. V gene TRBV19 combines with J gene TRBJ2-7; 8 bases match TRBD1. Looked up from germline, CDR1 is LNHDA and CDR2 is SQIVND (reference sequence). J lost 7 bases, V lost 6 bases, and 11 bases had no gene match. This CDR3 is built from 14 residues.

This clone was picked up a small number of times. The CDR3 DNA reads TGTGCCAGCAGCCCACCGGGACTAGCGGGAGGGAAGGAGCAGTTCTTC. Amino acids: CASSPPGLAGGKEQFF. The rearrangement joins TRBV7-2 to TRBJ2-1, with 16 nucleotides matching TRBD2. CDR1 is SGHTA and CDR2 is FQGNSA in the germline V gene. Unmatched junction bases numbered 8, after V lost 5 bases and J lost 10 bases. This CDR3 is built from 16 residues.

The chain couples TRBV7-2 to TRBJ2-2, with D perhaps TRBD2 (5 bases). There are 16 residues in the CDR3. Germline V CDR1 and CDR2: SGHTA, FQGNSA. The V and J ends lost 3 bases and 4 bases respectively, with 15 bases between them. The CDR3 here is CASSFPGSTFTGELFF. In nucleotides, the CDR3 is TGTGCCAGCAGCTTTCCGGGATCGACTTTCACCGGGGAGCTGTTTTTT.

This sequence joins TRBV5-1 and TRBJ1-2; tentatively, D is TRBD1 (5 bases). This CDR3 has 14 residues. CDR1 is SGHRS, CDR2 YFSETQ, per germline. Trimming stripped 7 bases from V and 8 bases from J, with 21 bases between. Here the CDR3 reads CASSGGSGPGGYTF. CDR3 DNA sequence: TGCGCCAGCTCGGGGGGTTCGGGGCCAGGAGGCTACACCTTC.

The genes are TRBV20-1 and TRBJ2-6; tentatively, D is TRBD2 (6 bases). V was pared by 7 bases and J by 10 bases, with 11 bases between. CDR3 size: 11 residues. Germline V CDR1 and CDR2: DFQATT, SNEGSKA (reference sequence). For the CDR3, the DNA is TGCAGTGTCCCCCGGGAGAACGTCCTGACTTTC. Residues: CSVPRENVLTF.

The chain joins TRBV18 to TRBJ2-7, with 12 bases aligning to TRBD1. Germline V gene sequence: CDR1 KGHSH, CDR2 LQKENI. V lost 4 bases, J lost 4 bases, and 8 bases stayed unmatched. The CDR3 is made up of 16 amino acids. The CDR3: CASSRGTGGGRYEQYF. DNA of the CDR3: TGTGCCAGCTCACGTGGGACAGGGGGCGGAAGGTACGAGCAGTACTTC.

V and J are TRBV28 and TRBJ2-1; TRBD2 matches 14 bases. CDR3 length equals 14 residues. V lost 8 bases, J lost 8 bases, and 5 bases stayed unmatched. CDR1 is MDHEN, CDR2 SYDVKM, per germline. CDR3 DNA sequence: TGTGCCAGCCTCGGGACTAGCGGGAGCTATGAGCAGTTCTTC. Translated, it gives CASLGTSGSYEQFF. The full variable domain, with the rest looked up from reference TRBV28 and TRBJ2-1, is DVKVTQSSRYLVKRTGEKVFLECVQDMDHENMFWYRQDPGLGLRLIYFSYDVKMKEKGDIPEGYSVSREKKERFSLILESASTNQTSMYLCASLGTSGSYEQFFGPGTRLTVL.

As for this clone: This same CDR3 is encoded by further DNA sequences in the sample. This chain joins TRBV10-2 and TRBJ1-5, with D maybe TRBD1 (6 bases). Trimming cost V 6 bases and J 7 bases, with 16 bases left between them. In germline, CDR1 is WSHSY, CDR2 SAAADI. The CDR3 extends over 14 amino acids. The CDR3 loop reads CASRSWGQGQPQHF. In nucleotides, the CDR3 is TGCGCCAGCAGATCCTGGGGGCAGGGCCAGCCCCAGCATTTT.

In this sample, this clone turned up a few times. The CDR3 is CATMGQVLYEQYF. For the CDR3, the DNA is TGTGCCACTATGGGACAGGTCTTATACGAGCAGTACTTC. The V call is TRBV19, the J call TRBJ2-7; 8 positions match TRBD1. The ends lost 10 bases at V and 4 bases at J; junction bases unmatched: 9. The CDR3 has 13 residues. The germline V gene encodes CDR1 LNHDA and CDR2 SQIVND (reference sequence). The full variable domain, with the rest looked up from reference TRBV19 and TRBJ2-7, is DGGITQSPKYLFRKEGQNVTLSCEQNLNHDAMYWYRQDPGQGLRLIYYSQIVNDFQKGDIAEGYSVSREKKESFPLTVTSAQKNPTAFYLCATMGQVLYEQYFGPGTRLTVT.

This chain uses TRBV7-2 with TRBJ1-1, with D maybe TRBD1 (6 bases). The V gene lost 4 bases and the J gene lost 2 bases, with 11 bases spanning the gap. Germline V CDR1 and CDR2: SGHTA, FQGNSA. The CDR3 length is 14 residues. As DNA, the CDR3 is TGTGCCAGCAGCTCAGGGGACACCAACACTGAAGCTTTCTTT. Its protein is CASSSGDTNTEAFF.

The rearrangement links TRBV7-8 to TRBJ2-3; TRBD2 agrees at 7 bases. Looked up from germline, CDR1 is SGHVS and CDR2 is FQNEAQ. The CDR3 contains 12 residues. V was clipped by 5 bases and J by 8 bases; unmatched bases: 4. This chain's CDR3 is CASSHGEGTQYF. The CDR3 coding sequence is TGTGCCAGCAGCCATGGGGAGGGTACGCAGTATTTT.